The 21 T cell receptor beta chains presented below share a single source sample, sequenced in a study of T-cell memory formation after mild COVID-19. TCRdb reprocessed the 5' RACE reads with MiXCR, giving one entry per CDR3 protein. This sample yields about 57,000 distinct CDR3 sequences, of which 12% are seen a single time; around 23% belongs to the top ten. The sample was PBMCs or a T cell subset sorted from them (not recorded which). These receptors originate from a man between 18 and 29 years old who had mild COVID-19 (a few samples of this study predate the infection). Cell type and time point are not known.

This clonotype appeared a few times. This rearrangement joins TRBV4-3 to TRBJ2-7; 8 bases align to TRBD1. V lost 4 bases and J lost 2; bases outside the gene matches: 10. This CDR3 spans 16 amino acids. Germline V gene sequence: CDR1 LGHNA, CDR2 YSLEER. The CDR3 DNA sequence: TGCGCCAGCAGCCTCCGACAGGGGAGAATCCCCTACGAGCAGTACGTC. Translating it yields CASSLRQGRIPYEQYV.

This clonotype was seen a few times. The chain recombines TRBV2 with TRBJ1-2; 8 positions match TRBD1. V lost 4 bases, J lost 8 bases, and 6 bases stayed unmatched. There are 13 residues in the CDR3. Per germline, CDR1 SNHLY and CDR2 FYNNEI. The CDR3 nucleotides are TGTGCCAGCAGTGCTACAGGGGGAACCGGCTACACCTTC. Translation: CASSATGGTGYTF.

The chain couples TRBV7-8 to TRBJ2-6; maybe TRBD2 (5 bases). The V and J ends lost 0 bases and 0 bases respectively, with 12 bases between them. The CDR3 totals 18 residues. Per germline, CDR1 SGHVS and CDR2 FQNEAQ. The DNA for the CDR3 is TGTGCCAGCAGCTTAGCAGGGTTGGACTTCTCTGGGGCCAACGTCCTGACTTTC. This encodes CASSLAGLDFSGANVLTF.

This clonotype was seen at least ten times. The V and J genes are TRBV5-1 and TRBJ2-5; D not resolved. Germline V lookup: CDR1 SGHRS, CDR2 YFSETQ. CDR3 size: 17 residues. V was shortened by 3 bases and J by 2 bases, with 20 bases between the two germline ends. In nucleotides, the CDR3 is TGCGCCAGCAGCTCTGCTCTGGACGGGCTCCTTCAAGAGACCCAGTACTTC. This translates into CASSSALDGLLQETQYF.

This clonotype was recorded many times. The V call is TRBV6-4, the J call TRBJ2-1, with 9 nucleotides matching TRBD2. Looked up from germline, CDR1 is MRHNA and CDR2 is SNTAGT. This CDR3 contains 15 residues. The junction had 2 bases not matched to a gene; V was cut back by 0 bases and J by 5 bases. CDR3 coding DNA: TGTGCCAGCAGTGACTCAAGCGGGGGGAACAATGAGCAGTTCTTC. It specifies CASSDSSGGNNEQFF.

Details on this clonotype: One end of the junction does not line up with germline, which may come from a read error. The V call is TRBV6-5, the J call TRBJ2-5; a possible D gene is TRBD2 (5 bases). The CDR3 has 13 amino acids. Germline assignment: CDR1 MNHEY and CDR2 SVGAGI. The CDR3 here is CASSYRGGEIQYF. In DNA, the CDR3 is TGTGCCAGCAGTTACAGAGGTGGGGAGATCCAGTACTTC.

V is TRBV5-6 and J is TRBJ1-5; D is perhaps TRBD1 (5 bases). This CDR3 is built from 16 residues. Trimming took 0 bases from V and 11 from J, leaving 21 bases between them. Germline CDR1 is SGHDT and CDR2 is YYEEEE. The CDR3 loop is CASSLGGARAVETQHF. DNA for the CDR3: TGTGCCAGCAGCTTGGGGGGCGCCCGCGCCGTAGAGACCCAGCATTTT.

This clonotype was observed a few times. CDR3 region: CASSPPQRGGGEQFF. The CDR3 coding sequence is TGTGCCAGCTCACCACCCCAGCGGGGGGGCGGTGAGCAGTTCTTC. The chain employs TRBV18 and TRBJ2-1; 10 bases agree with TRBD2. Germline V gene sequence: CDR1 KGHSH, CDR2 LQKENI. The CDR3 is made up of 15 amino acids. V lost 0 bases and J lost 9; bases outside the gene matches: 5.

The CDR3: CASSSGGIMNTEAFF. The CDR3 coding sequence is TGCGCCAGCAGCTCCGGGGGCATCATGAACACTGAAGCTTTCTTT. The rearrangement links TRBV5-1 to TRBJ1-1; maybe TRBD1 (6 bases). The germline V and J ends were trimmed by 3 bases and 0 bases, with 12 bases remaining between them. The CDR3 is 15 residues long. Germline-derived CDR1 and CDR2 are SGHRS and YFSETQ.

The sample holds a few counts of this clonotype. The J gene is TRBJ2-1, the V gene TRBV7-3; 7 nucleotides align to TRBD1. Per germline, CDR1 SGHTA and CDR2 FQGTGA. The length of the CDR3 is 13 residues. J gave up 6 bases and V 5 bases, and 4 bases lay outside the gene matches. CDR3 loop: CASSRGQFNEQFF. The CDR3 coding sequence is TGTGCCAGCAGCCGGGGACAGTTCAATGAGCAGTTCTTC.

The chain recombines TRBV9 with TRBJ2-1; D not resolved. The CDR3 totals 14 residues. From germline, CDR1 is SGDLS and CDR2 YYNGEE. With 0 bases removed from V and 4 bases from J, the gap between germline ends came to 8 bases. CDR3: CASSVALKYNEQFF. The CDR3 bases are TGTGCCAGCAGCGTAGCACTTAAATACAATGAGCAGTTCTTC.

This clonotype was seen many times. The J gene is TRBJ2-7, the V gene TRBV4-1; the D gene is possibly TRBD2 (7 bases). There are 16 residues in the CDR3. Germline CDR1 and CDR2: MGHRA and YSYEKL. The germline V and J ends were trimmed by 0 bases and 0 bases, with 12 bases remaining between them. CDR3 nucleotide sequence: TGCGCCAGCAGCCAAGAAGGGGGGGCCCACTCCTACGAGCAGTACTTC. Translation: CASSQEGGAHSYEQYF.

The CDR3 reads CASSPSSGGPSWQYF. CDR3 nucleotides: TGTGCCAGCTCACCCTCTAGCGGGGGGCCTAGTTGGCAGTACTTC. The chain combines TRBV18 with TRBJ2-7, with 11 bases identical to TRBD2. Unmatched junction bases numbered 10, after V lost 3 bases and J lost 9 bases. Per the germline V gene, CDR1 is KGHSH and CDR2 is LQKENI. This CDR3 contains 15 residues.

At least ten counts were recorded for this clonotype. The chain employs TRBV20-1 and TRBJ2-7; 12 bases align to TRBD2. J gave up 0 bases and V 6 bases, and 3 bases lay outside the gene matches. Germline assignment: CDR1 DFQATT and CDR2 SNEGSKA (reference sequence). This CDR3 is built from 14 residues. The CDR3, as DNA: TGCAGTGCGCTAGCGGGGGGGAGCTCCTACGAGCAGTACGTC. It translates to CSALAGGSSYEQYV.

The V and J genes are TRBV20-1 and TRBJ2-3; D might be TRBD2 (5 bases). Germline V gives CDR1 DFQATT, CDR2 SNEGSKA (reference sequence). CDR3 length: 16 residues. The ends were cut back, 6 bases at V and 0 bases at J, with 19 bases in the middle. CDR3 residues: CSAPPAGVGSTDTQYF. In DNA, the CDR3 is TGCAGTGCCCCACCGGCCGGGGTGGGGAGCACAGATACGCAGTATTTT.

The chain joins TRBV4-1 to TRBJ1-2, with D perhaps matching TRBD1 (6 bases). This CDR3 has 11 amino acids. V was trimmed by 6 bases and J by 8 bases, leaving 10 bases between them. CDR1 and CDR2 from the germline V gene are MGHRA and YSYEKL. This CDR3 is CASRSGVGYTF. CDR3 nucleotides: TGCGCCAGCAGATCAGGGGTAGGCTACACCTTC.

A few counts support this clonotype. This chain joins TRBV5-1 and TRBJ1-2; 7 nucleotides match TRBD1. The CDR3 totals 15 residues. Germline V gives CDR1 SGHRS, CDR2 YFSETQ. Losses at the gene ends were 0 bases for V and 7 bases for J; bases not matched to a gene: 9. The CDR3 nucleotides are TGCGCCAGCAGCTTGGGACAGGGACTCATGAGTGGCTACACCTTC. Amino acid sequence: CASSLGQGLMSGYTF. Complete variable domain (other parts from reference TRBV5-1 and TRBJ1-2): KAGVTQTPRYLIKTRGQQVTLSCSPISGHRSVSWYQQTPGQGLQFLFEYFSETQRNKGNFPGRFSGRQFSNSRSEMNVSTLELGDSALYLCASSLGQGLMSGYTFGSGTRLTVV.

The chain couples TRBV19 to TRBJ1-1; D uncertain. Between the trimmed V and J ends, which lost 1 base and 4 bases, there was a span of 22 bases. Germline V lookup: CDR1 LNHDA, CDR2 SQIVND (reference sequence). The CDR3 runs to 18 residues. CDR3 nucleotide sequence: TGTGCCAGTAGTATAGCCCCTATAAGACGAACTCGAAGCACTGAAGCTTTCTTT. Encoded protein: CASSIAPIRRTRSTEAFF.

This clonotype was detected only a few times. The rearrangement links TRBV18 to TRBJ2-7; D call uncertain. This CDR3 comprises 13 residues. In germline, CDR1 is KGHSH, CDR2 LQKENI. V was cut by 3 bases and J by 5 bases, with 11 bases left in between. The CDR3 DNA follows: TGTGCCAGCTCACCTCCTGGGTCGCACGAGCAGTACGTC. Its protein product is CASSPPGSHEQYV.

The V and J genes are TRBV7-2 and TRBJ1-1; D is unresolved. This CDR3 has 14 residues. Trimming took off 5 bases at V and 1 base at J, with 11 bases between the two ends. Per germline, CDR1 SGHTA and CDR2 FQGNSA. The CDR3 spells CASSPRARNTEAFF. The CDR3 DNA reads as TGTGCCAGCAGCCCTAGAGCGAGGAACACTGAAGCTTTCTTT.

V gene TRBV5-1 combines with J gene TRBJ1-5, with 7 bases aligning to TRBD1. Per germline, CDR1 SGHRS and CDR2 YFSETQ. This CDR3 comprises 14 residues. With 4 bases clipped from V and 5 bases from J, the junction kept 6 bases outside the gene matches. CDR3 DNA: TGCGCCAGCAGCGCTGGGACAGAGGATCAGCCCCAGCATTTT. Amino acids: CASSAGTEDQPQHF.